This T cell receptor beta chain appears in the sequencing data of a study of Ad26.COV2.S vaccination and SARS-CoV-2 variants. Sequencing was performed with immunoSEQ multiplex PCR; in TCRdb, only in-frame clones are kept and a portion is missing. The sample comprises roughly 500,000 clones, nearly 90% of which are singletons, and over 2.5% rests with the top ten. The length of the CDR3 is 19 residues. Sample treatment: 15 to 20 received Ad26.COV2.S at low or high dose, single or two shots; 5 received placebo; per-sample allocation not given. Sampling was done on day 63 after the first vaccine or placebo injection.

The material sequenced was peripheral blood, taken in a trial of Ad26.COV2.S vaccine versus placebo. This chain joins TRBV21-1 and TRBJ2-4. TRBV21-1 is deemed a pseudogene. The sequence was collected from a person between 18 and 65 years old who received the Ad26.COV2.S COVID-19 vaccine or a placebo. CDR3 residues: CASSKQQEEQTLAKNIQYF. The CDR3 bases are TGTGCCAGCAGCAAACAACAGGAGGAACAGACACTAGCCAAAAACATTCAGTACTTC.